The clone carrying this T cell receptor beta chain occurred a few times. This entry belongs to a study of blood T cells in healthy people across ages. There were at least 5.5 micrograms of total RNA extracted from every sample. The CDR3 is 15 residues long. The germline V and J ends were trimmed by 5 bases and 5 bases, with 18 bases remaining between them. Sample-barcoded 5' priming and a J-beta primer mix drove a second PCR of roughly 6 to 12 cycles. TCRdb called the 5' RACE reads again in MiXCR, with one record for every CDR3 protein. The table records around 1,900,000 distinct CDR3 sequences, roughly two fifths of them present only once.

The genes are TRBV12-3 or TRBV12-4 and TRBJ1-2, with a weak D call TRBD1 (6 bases). The sequencing input was blood. This clonotype was sampled from a human donor in good health. The CDR3 loop is CASSPGQSVGYGYTF. The CDR3 region has the DNA TGTGCCAGCAGTCCAGGACAGTCTGTTGGTTATGGCTACACCTTC.